Described below is a single T cell receptor (beta chain) sequence and its context. This sample is part of a study of blood T cell repertoires in COVID-19. In the study overall: PBMCs, B-cell-depleted T cells, or T cells provided the cDNA or gDNA that made up the material.

This CDR3 region has 14 residues. Unmatched junction bases numbered 18, after V lost 7 bases and J lost 13 bases. The germline V gene has CDR1 SEHNR and CDR2 FQNEAQ (reference sequence). As handled by the study authors: Cell counts per sample came from amplifying reference gene primers. Data came from immunoSEQ multiplex PCR; TCRdb stores just in-frame clones and leaves some out. V, J and clone size derive from that table, while D and trimming were established from the DNA sequence. The sample has roughly 200,000 clones; over 80% are singletons. Cohort allocation depended upon clinical history that participants reported.

The TCR was taken from a man aged 25 to 40 who had recovered from COVID-19. Material for sequencing was PBMCs or T cells enriched from blood (not recorded which). V usage is TRBV7-9 and J usage is TRBJ1-1, with 7 bases fitting TRBD1. This chain's CDR3 is CASTYRGDTEAYFF. Written as DNA, the CDR3 is TGTGCCAGCACTTACAGGGGTGACACTGAAGCGTATTTCTTT.